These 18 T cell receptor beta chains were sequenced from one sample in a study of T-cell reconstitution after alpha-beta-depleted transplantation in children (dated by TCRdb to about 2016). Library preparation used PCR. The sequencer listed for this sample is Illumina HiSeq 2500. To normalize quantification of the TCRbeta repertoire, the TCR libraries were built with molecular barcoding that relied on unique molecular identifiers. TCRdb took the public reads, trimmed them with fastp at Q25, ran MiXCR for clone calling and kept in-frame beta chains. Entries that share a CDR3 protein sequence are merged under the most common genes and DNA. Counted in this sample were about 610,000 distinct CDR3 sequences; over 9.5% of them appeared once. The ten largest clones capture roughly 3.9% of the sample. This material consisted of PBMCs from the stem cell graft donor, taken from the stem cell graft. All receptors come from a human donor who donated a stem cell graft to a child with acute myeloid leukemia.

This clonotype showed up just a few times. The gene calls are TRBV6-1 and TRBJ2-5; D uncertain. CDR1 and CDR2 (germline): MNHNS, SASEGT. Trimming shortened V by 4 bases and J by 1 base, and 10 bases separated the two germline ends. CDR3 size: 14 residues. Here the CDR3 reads CASSVRVGQETQYF. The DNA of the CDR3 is TGTGCCAGCAGTGTCCGTGTAGGCCAAGAGACCCAGTACTTC.

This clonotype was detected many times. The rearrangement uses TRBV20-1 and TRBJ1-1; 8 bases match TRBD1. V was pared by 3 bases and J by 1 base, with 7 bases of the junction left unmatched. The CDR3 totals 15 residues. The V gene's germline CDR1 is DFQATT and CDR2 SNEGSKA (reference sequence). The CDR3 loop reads CSASSSGGRNTEAFF. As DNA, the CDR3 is TGCAGTGCTAGCTCGTCAGGGGGCAGGAACACTGAAGCTTTCTTT.

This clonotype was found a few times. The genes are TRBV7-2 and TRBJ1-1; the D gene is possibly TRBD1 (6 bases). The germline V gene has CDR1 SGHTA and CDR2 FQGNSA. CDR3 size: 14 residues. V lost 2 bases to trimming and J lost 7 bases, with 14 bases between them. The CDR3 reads CASSLFQGRGEAFF. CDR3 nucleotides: TGTGCCAGCAGCTTATTTCAGGGGAGGGGTGAAGCTTTCTTT. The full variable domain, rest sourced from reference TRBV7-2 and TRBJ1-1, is GAGVSQSPSNKVTEKGKDVELRCDPISGHTALYWYRQSLGQGLEFLIYFQGNSAPDKSGLPSDRFSAERTGGSVSTLTIQRTQQEDSAVYLCASSLFQGRGEAFFGQGTRLTVV.

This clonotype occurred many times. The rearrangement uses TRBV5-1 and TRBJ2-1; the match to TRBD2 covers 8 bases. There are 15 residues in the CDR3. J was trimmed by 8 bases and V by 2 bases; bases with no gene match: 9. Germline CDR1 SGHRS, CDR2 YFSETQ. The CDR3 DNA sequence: TGCGCCAGCAGCTTAGCGGGAGACCTTATCTATGAGCAGTTCTTC. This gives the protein CASSLAGDLIYEQFF.

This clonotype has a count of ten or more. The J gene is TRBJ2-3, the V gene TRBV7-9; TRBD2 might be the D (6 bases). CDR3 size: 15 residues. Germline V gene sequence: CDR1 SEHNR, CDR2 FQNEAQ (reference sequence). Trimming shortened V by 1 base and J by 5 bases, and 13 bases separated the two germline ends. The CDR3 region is CASSLGPRRGDTQYF. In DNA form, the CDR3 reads TGTGCCAGCAGCTTAGGACCCCGGAGGGGAGATACGCAGTATTTT.

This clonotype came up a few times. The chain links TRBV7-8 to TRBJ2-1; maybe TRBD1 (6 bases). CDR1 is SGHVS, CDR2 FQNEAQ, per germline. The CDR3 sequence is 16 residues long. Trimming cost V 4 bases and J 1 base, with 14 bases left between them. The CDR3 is CASSSGQTSSYNEQFF. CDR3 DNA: TGTGCCAGCAGCTCAGGACAGACGAGTTCCTACAATGAGCAGTTCTTC.

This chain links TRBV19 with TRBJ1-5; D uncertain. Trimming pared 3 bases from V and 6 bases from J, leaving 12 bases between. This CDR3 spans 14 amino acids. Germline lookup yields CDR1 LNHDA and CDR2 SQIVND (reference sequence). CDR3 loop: CASSIPGVRQPQHF. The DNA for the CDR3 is TGTGCCAGTAGTATTCCCGGGGTGCGTCAGCCCCAGCATTTT. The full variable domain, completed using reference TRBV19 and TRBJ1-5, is DGGITQSPKYLFRKEGQNVTLSCEQNLNHDAMYWYRQDPGQGLRLIYYSQIVNDFQKGDIAEGYSVSREKKESFPLTVTSAQKNPTAFYLCASSIPGVRQPQHFGDGTRLSIL.

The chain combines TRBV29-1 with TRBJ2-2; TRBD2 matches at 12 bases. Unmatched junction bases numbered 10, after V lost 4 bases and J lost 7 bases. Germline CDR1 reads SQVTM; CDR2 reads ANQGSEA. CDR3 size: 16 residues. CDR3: CSVGVRTSGTIGELFF. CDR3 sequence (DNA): TGCAGCGTTGGGGTCCGGACTAGCGGGACAATCGGGGAGCTGTTTTTT.

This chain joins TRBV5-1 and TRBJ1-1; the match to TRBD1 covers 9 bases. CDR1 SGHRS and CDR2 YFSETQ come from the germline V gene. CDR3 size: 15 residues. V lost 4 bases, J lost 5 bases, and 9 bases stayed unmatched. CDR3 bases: TGCGCCAGCAGCCCAGTAACAGGGGGCGTAACTGAAGCTTTCTTT. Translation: CASSPVTGGVTEAFF.

The CDR3 is CASIAGTANTGELFF. CDR3 nucleotide sequence: TGCGCCAGCATCGCCGGGACGGCGAACACCGGGGAGCTGTTTTTT. The chain employs TRBV5-1 and TRBJ2-2; D tentatively fits TRBD1 or TRBD2 (5 bases each). Germline CDR1 reads SGHRS; CDR2 reads YFSETQ. This CDR3 comprises 15 residues. V was trimmed by 6 bases and J by 0 bases, leaving 12 bases between them.

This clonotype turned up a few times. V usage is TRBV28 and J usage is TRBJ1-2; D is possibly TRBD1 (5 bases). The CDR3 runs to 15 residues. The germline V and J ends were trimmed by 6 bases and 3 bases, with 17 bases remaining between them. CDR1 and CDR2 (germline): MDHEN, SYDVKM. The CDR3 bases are TGTGCCAGCAGCCTACCGGGGGGGTGGGACTATGGCTACACCTTC. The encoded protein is CASSLPGGWDYGYTF.

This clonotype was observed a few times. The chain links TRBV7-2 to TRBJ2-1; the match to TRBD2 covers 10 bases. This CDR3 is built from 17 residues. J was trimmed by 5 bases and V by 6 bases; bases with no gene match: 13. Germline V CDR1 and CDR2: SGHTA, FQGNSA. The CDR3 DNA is TGTGCCAGCAGTTCATCAGCGGGAGGGCCATGGAACAATGAGCAGTTCTTC. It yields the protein CASSSSAGGPWNNEQFF.

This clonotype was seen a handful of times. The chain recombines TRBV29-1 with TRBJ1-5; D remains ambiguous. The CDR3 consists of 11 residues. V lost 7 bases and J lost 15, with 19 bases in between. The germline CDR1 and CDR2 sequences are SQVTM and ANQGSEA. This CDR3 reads CSGDKEGKLHF. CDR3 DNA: TGCAGCGGAGATAAAGAAGGGAAGTTGCATTTT.

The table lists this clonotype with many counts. CDR3 coding DNA: TGCAGCCACGACGGACAGGGGGGTACAGATACGCAGTATTTT. Translation gives CSHDGQGGTDTQYF. V usage is TRBV29-1 and J usage is TRBJ2-3, with 10 bases identical to TRBD1. The CDR3 spans 14 residues. V was pared by 8 bases and J by 3 bases, with 8 bases of the junction left unmatched. Germline CDR1 is SQVTM and CDR2 is ANQGSEA.

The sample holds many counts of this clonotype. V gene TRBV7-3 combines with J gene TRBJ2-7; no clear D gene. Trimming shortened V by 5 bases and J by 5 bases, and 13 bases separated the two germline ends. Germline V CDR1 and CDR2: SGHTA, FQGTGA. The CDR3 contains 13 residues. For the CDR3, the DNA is TGTGCCAGCAGCGCCCCCCCTTTCCACGAGCAGTACTTC. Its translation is CASSAPPFHEQYF.

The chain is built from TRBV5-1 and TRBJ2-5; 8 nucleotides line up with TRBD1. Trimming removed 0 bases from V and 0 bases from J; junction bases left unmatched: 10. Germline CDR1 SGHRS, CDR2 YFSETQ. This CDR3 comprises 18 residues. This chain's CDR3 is CASSLVGQGIGDQETQYF. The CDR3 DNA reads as TGCGCCAGCAGCTTGGTAGGACAGGGTATCGGGGACCAAGAGACCCAGTACTTC.

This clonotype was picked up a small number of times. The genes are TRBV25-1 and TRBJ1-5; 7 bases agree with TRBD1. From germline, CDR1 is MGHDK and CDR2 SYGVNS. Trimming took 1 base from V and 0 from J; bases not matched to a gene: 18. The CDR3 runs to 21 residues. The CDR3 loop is CASSESSGGCHLEYSNQPQHF. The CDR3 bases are TGTGCCAGCAGTGAATCCTCAGGGGGATGCCATTTAGAATATAGCAATCAGCCCCAGCATTTT.

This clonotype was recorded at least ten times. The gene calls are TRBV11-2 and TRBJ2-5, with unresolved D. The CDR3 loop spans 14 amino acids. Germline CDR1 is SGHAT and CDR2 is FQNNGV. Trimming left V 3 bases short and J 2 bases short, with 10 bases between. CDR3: CASSLFNSQETQYF. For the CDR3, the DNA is TGTGCCAGCAGCTTGTTCAACTCACAAGAGACCCAGTACTTC.